These 14 T cell receptor beta chains came from one sample sequenced in a study of graft-versus-host responses after intestinal transplantation (dated by TCRdb to the early 2020s). The library was built by means of the immunoSEQ multiplex PCR assay. TCRdb provides this immuneACCESS table in a form limited to in-frame rearrangements. Some clones are lacking; in checked studies, under half of them reflect an unresolved V gene, and why the rest are absent is not known. This sample has 14,000 to 15,000 clones in its table, and 90% to 95% of those were observed once. About 0.71% of the sample is in the top ten clones. The input for sequencing was PBMCs, taken 9 days after transplant. Receptor source: a human patient who received an intestinal transplant, so some T cells may come from the graft donor.

V usage is TRBV6-5 and J usage is TRBJ1-2, with D uncertain. Trimming pared 4 bases from V and 7 bases from J, leaving 19 bases between. The CDR3 totals 15 residues. The germline CDR1 and CDR2 sequences are MNHEY and SVGAGI. DNA of the CDR3: TGTGCCAGCAGTTGGACCAGGACGGGCTTTAGTGGCTACACCTTC. It codes for CASSWTRTGFSGYTF.

The table lists this clone with a few counts. The chain has TRBV7-9 and TRBJ2-7; 8 positions agree with TRBD1. The CDR3 length is 14 residues. The germline V gene encodes CDR1 SEHNR and CDR2 FQNEAQ (reference sequence). The junction had 5 bases not matched to a gene; V was cut back by 5 bases and J by 2 bases. As DNA, the CDR3 is TGTGCCAGCAGCCCCGGACAGGGTCCCTACGAGCAGTACTTC. Translating it yields CASSPGQGPYEQYF.

J is TRBJ1-1 and V is TRBV9; D possibly corresponds to TRBD1 (5 bases). With 4 bases removed from V and 1 base from J, the gap between germline ends came to 14 bases. There are 15 residues in the CDR3. The germline V gene encodes CDR1 SGDLS and CDR2 YYNGEE. Here the CDR3 reads CASSPQGAWNTEAFF. Written as DNA, the CDR3 is TGTGCCAGCAGCCCCCAGGGAGCTTGGAACACTGAAGCTTTCTTT. The variable domain in full, completed from reference TRBV9 and TRBJ1-1, reads DSGVTQTPKHLITATGQRVTLRCSPRSGDLSVYWYQQSLDQGLQFLIQYYNGEERAKGNILERFSAQQFPDLHSELNLSSLELGDSALYFCASSPQGAWNTEAFFGQGTRLTVV.

V is TRBV28 and J is TRBJ2-5; TRBD2 might be the D (7 bases). The V end lost 8 bases, the J end lost 4 bases, and 20 bases lay between the germline ends. CDR3 size: 15 residues. Germline assignment: CDR1 MDHEN and CDR2 SYDVKM. The CDR3: CASRSGGARVETQYF. The CDR3 DNA reads TGTGCCAGCCGAAGTGGGGGGGCCCGAGTAGAGACCCAGTACTTC.

This clone showed up just a few times. This chain joins TRBV6-1 and TRBJ2-7; 7 nucleotides agree with TRBD1. From germline, CDR1 is MNHNS and CDR2 SASEGT. This CDR3 contains 15 residues. The V gene end was trimmed by 2 bases and the J gene end by 3 bases; junction bases not matched to a gene: 7. CDR3 nucleotide sequence: TGTGCCAGCAGTGAAAGGGGGCCCGGACACTACGAGCAGTACTTC. Its protein product is CASSERGPGHYEQYF.

The chain employs TRBV11-2 and TRBJ1-4; TRBD1 agrees at 7 bases. CDR1 and CDR2 from the germline V gene are SGHAT and FQNNGV. With V trimmed by 5 bases and J by 8 bases, 8 bases remained unmatched. The CDR3 sequence is 14 residues long. As DNA, the CDR3 is TGTGCCAGCAGCGAGTACAGGGGCGACGAAAAACTGTTTTTT. Its protein is CASSEYRGDEKLFF.

The chain links TRBV19 to TRBJ2-3; either TRBD1 or TRBD2 may fit D (5 bases each). Germline V gives CDR1 LNHDA, CDR2 SQIVND (reference sequence). The CDR3 is made up of 16 amino acids. V was clipped by 7 bases and J by 4 bases, with 21 bases between them. Here the CDR3 reads CASKEYRGDRPDTQYF. CDR3 sequence (DNA): TGTGCCAGTAAAGAATACAGAGGGGATCGTCCAGATACGCAGTATTTT.

The chain carries TRBV7-6 and TRBJ1-1; the D is unclear. From germline, CDR1 is SGHVS and CDR2 FNYEAQ. The CDR3 has 13 residues. Trimming pared 5 bases from V and 6 bases from J, leaving 13 bases between. The CDR3, as DNA: TGTGCCAGCAGCCCCGGCCCTGTAGCTGAAGCTTTCTTT. It is translated as CASSPGPVAEAFF.

The chain carries TRBV2 and TRBJ1-5; D possibly corresponds to TRBD1 (6 bases). The V and J ends lost 7 bases and 2 bases respectively, with 15 bases between them. The CDR3 contains 15 residues. Germline values: CDR1 SNHLY, CDR2 FYNNEI. The CDR3 DNA follows: TGTGCCAGCAAAGGGACACCTGAGGGCAATCAGCCCCAGCATTTT. The encoded protein is CASKGTPEGNQPQHF.

This chain joins TRBV6-5 and TRBJ1-1, with 8 nucleotides matching TRBD1. Germline V gene data show CDR1 as MNHEY and CDR2 as SVGAGI. There are 14 residues in the CDR3. V shed 2 bases, J shed 9 bases, and the junction held 8 bases outside the gene matches. CDR3 sequence: CASSYPSGQGKAFF. As DNA, the CDR3 is TGTGCCAGCAGTTACCCCTCCGGACAGGGTAAAGCTTTCTTT.

The V call is TRBV6-6, the J call TRBJ1-3; D not resolved. The germline V gene encodes CDR1 MNHNY and CDR2 SVGAGI (reference sequence). This CDR3 has 14 amino acids. V was pared by 3 bases and J by 4 bases, with 10 bases between. Here the CDR3 reads CASSYEGPGNTIYF. The CDR3 DNA is TGTGCCAGCAGTTATGAAGGCCCCGGAAACACCATATATTTT.

The J gene is TRBJ2-7, the V gene TRBV29-1; the D is unclear. Between the trimmed V and J ends, which lost 0 bases and 7 bases, there was a span of 13 bases. Germline V gives CDR1 SQVTM, CDR2 ANQGSEA. This CDR3 is built from 13 residues. The CDR3, as DNA: TGCAGCGTTGAAGACTTTGACTTTGGAGAGCAGTACTTC. This sequence encodes CSVEDFDFGEQYF.

The genes are TRBV9 and TRBJ1-6; 11 positions match TRBD1. The germline gives CDR1 SGDLS, CDR2 YYNGEE. The CDR3 consists of 17 residues. Trimming at V came to 2 bases and at J to 10 bases, leaving 11 bases not matched to a gene. The CDR3 DNA follows: TGTGCCAGCAGCGTCGGGACAGGGGGTCGTGCGGAATCACCCCTCCACTTT. It yields the protein CASSVGTGGRAESPLHF.

The chain recombines TRBV13 with TRBJ1-1; weak D call: TRBD1 (6 bases). Germline lookup yields CDR1 PRHDT and CDR2 FYEKMQ (reference sequence). With 5 bases removed from V and 1 base from J, the gap between germline ends came to 14 bases. The length of the CDR3 is 15 residues. The CDR3 protein is CASSARTVRNTEAFF. CDR3 DNA: TGTGCCAGCAGCGCCCGGACAGTTCGGAACACTGAAGCTTTCTTT.